This entry is about one TCR beta chain. Germline lookup yields CDR1 ENHRY and CDR2 SYGVKD. Trimming cost V 6 bases and J 0 bases, with 11 bases left between them. CDR3 length equals 14 residues. These data belong to a study of CD8 T cells in ankylosing spondylitis. TCRdb processed the 5' RACE reads anew with MiXCR; each CDR3 protein has one entry. The data hold 150,000 to 250,000 distinct CDR3 sequences, with over 10% observed a single time. This sequence joins TRBV10-3 and TRBJ1-1; maybe TRBD1 (5 bases). The sequence derives from a male donor with ankylosing spondylitis or in good health (not recorded which). The sequencing input was blood, either unsorted or a sorted T cell fraction (not recorded which). DNA of the CDR3: TGTGCCATCAGGGGACCCCAAGTGAACACTGAAGCTTTCTTT. It is translated as CAIRGPQVNTEAFF.